This T cell receptor beta chain was retrieved from a study of T cell repertoires and HLA-DP antigens. Study background: DNA input averaged approximately 230 ng in sorted CD137+CD4+ and about 1,200 ng in pre-culture CD4+.

Primers targeted 54 TRBV and 13 TRBJ segments. Data came from immunoSEQ multiplex PCR; TCRdb stores just in-frame clones and leaves some out. The repertoire holds around 90,000 clones, with about 89% as singletons. This clone was seen only once. The antigen is undetermined. The germline gives CDR1 SNHLY, CDR2 FYNNEI. Trimming at V came to 4 bases and at J to 7 bases, leaving 9 bases not matched to a gene. The CDR3 has 15 amino acids. The chain links TRBV2 to TRBJ1-5; 8 nucleotides line up with TRBD1. This TCR was sampled from a man aged 50 or older in good health and CMV-seronegative. Sequencing used CD4+ T cells from PBMCs. The CDR3 bases are TGTGCCAGCAGTGGGGTACAGGGGGATCGGCAGCCCCAGCATTTT. As protein: CASSGVQGDRQPQHF.